The next 27 T cell receptor beta chains were all read from a single sample in a study of identical twins. From the 5' RACE reads, TCRdb called clonotypes with MiXCR, one entry per CDR3 protein. The table has 300,000 to 350,000 distinct CDR3 sequences, 9% to 15% seen once; the top ten hold 7.2%. These data were also filed under a second study, of yellow fever vaccine responses in identical twins.

Specimen: CD8+ T cells sorted from blood. The receptors here all came from a woman aged 18-30 years in good health.

The chain employs TRBV6-4 and TRBJ2-3, with TRBD2 matching 8 bases. CDR1 and CDR2 (germline): MRHNA, SNTAGT. V lost 0 bases and J lost 0; bases outside the gene matches: 2. The CDR3 runs to 16 residues. The CDR3: CASSDSGGESTDTQYF. DNA of the CDR3: TGTGCCAGCAGTGACTCCGGGGGGGAAAGCACAGATACGCAGTATTTT.

This chain uses TRBV5-1 with TRBJ2-5, with 11 bases that match TRBD2. The J segment lost 5 bases and the V segment lost 1 base, leaving 16 bases of the junction unmatched. From germline, CDR1 is SGHRS and CDR2 YFSETQ. The CDR3 contains 19 residues. The CDR3 bases are TGCGCCAGCAGCTTGACCCCTATAGCGGGAGGGCCCATAACGGAGACCCAGTACTTC. This encodes CASSLTPIAGGPITETQYF.

This chain uses TRBV28 with TRBJ1-2; D possibly corresponds to TRBD1 (5 bases). Germline V lookup: CDR1 MDHEN, CDR2 SYDVKM. Trimming cost V 3 bases and J 2 bases, with 10 bases left between them. The CDR3 has 14 residues. In DNA form, the CDR3 reads TGTGCCAGCAGTTTCTATGACAGAAACTATGGCTACACCTTC. Translating gives CASSFYDRNYGYTF.

This clonotype was seen more than once but under ten times. The chain joins TRBV5-6 to TRBJ2-5; 7 nucleotides line up with TRBD2. This CDR3 contains 15 residues. Germline CDR1 reads SGHDT; CDR2 reads YYEEEE. Trimming at V came to 3 bases and at J to 5 bases, leaving 10 bases not matched to a gene. CDR3 sequence reads: CASSSSLREHETQYF. In nucleotides, the CDR3 is TGTGCCAGCAGCTCGTCGTTGCGGGAGCACGAGACCCAGTACTTC.

The genes are TRBV20-1 and TRBJ2-1, with 8 bases that match TRBD2. The V gene end was trimmed by 6 bases and the J gene end by 0 bases; junction bases not matched to a gene: 16. This CDR3 region has 18 residues. Germline loops: CDR1 DFQATT, CDR2 SNEGSKA (reference sequence). CDR3 protein: CSAPPNSGALSSYNEQFF. CDR3 sequence (DNA): TGCAGTGCCCCCCCCAATAGCGGGGCCCTGAGCTCCTACAATGAGCAGTTCTTC.

There are a few counts of this clonotype. This chain joins TRBV2 and TRBJ1-1, with unresolved D. The CDR3 contains 15 residues. The ends were cut back, 4 bases at V and 6 bases at J, with 18 bases in the middle. Germline CDR1 and CDR2: SNHLY and FYNNEI. This CDR3 is CASSGERRLFSEAFF. Written as DNA, the CDR3 is TGTGCCAGCAGTGGAGAGCGTCGTCTTTTCTCTGAAGCTTTCTTT.

The chain recombines TRBV4-1 with TRBJ2-7, with 11 bases lining up with TRBD2. The CDR3 extends over 15 amino acids. V trimming: 4 bases; J trimming: 3 bases; junction bases outside the gene matches: 5. CDR1 is MGHRA, CDR2 YSYEKL, per germline. DNA for the CDR3: TGCGCCAGCAGCCTCACTAGCGGGAGTCTCTACGAGCAGTACTTC. This encodes CASSLTSGSLYEQYF.

V is TRBV12-3 or TRBV12-4 and J is TRBJ2-1, with no clear D. This CDR3 has 16 residues. Trimming removed 6 bases from V and 0 bases from J, with 15 bases in between. CDR3 amino acids: CASSTLDPSSYNEQFF. CDR3 bases: TGTGCCAGCAGCACACTGGACCCCAGCTCCTACAATGAGCAGTTCTTC.

This clonotype was seen many times. The chain employs TRBV5-1 and TRBJ2-7; 9 positions agree with TRBD2. The junction had 13 bases not matched to a gene; V was cut back by 2 bases and J by 1 base. The CDR3 is 18 amino acids. In germline, CDR1 is SGHRS, CDR2 YFSETQ. The CDR3 DNA is TGCGCCAGCAGCTTTGGCGGGCTAGCGGGGCCACTTTCCTACGAGCAGTACGTC. This encodes CASSFGGLAGPLSYEQYV.

This clonotype appeared a few times. The chain couples TRBV9 to TRBJ2-3; D uncertain. CDR3 length: 15 residues. V was shortened by 0 bases and J by 2 bases, with 10 bases between the two germline ends. The germline gives CDR1 SGDLS, CDR2 YYNGEE. The CDR3 nucleotides read TGTGCCAGCAGCGTAGGTGGTAGAACCACAGATACGCAGTATTTT. Translated: CASSVGGRTTDTQYF. The full variable domain, in which reference TRBV9 and TRBJ2-3 provide the parts outside the CDR3, is DSGVTQTPKHLITATGQRVTLRCSPRSGDLSVYWYQQSLDQGLQFLIQYYNGEERAKGNILERFSAQQFPDLHSELNLSSLELGDSALYFCASSVGGRTTDTQYFGPGTRLTVL.

This chain joins TRBV7-2 and TRBJ2-5, with 9 bases fitting TRBD1. The germline V gene encodes CDR1 SGHTA and CDR2 FQGNSA. The CDR3 has 14 amino acids. The junction had 7 bases not matched to a gene; V was cut back by 6 bases and J by 5 bases. The CDR3 spells CASSRTGEMETQYF. The CDR3 DNA is TGTGCCAGCAGTCGGACAGGGGAGATGGAGACCCAGTACTTC.

V gene TRBV5-4 combines with J gene TRBJ1-1; 7 bases are a match to TRBD1. CDR3 length: 17 residues. The J segment lost 1 base and the V segment lost 4 bases, leaving 13 bases of the junction unmatched. The V gene's germline CDR1 is SGHNT and CDR2 YYREEE (reference sequence). The CDR3 sequence: CASSPNDRATRNTEAFF. In DNA, the CDR3 is TGTGCCAGCAGCCCGAACGACAGGGCAACGAGGAACACTGAAGCTTTCTTT. The complete variable domain, with remaining parts taken from reference TRBV5-4 and TRBJ1-1, reads ETGVTQSPTHLIKTRGQQVTLRCSSQSGHNTVSWYQQALGQGPQFIFQYYREEENGRGNFPPRFSGLQFPNYSSELNVNALELDDSALYLCASSPNDRATRNTEAFFGQGTRLTVV.

J is TRBJ2-2 and V is TRBV27; 8 positions match TRBD1. Germline values: CDR1 MNHEY, CDR2 SMNVEV (reference sequence). The CDR3 contains 15 residues. After removal of 4 bases from V and 4 bases from J, the junction contained 5 bases not matched to a gene. CDR3 sequence reads: CASSSPDRVTGELFF. CDR3 DNA sequence: TGTGCCAGCAGTTCCCCGGACAGGGTCACCGGGGAGCTGTTTTTT.

The gene calls are TRBV28 and TRBJ2-5; unclear D gene. CDR3 length equals 13 residues. Trimming cost V 3 bases and J 5 bases, with 10 bases left between them. Germline CDR1 MDHEN, CDR2 SYDVKM. The CDR3 region is CASSFTGRETQYF. The CDR3 coding sequence is TGTGCCAGCAGTTTTACGGGTCGCGAGACCCAGTACTTC.

The chain has TRBV7-8 and TRBJ2-5, with D maybe TRBD1 (5 bases). V was cut by 5 bases and J by 5 bases, with 21 bases left in between. The CDR3 has 16 amino acids. Germline CDR1 reads SGHVS; CDR2 reads FQNEAQ. CDR3 sequence reads: CASSPSKTVFVETQYF. CDR3 in DNA: TGTGCCAGCAGCCCATCAAAGACAGTTTTCGTTGAGACCCAGTACTTC.

This clonotype has a handful of counts. CDR3 loop: CASSLSEGPDTQYF. The CDR3 bases are TGTGCCAGCAGCTTATCGGAGGGCCCAGATACGCAGTATTTT. This chain uses TRBV7-6 with TRBJ2-3, with TRBD2 as a possible D gene (6 bases). Germline CDR1 is SGHVS and CDR2 is FNYEAQ. Trimming cost V 2 bases and J 4 bases, with 10 bases left between them. The CDR3 is 14 residues long.

V is TRBV2 and J is TRBJ2-7; D not certain. The CDR3 contains 13 residues. Per the germline V gene, CDR1 is SNHLY and CDR2 is FYNNEI. V lost 0 bases, J lost 2 bases, and 5 bases lay in between. The CDR3 DNA reads as TGTGCCAGCAGTGAAGCAGTCGCCTACGAGCAGTACTTC. Its protein is CASSEAVAYEQYF.

The gene calls are TRBV9 and TRBJ2-1, with D maybe TRBD2 (5 bases). This CDR3 spans 15 amino acids. The germline CDR1 and CDR2 sequences are SGDLS and YYNGEE. The V and J ends lost 4 bases and 2 bases respectively, with 13 bases between them. DNA of the CDR3: TGTGCCAGCAGCTCCCAAGCGGCCGCCTACAATGAGCAGTTCTTC. Translated: CASSSQAAAYNEQFF.

This clonotype was detected a few times. The chain links TRBV6-5 to TRBJ2-6, with 9 bases fitting TRBD1. CDR1 is MNHEY and CDR2 is SVGAGI in the germline V gene. V lost 3 bases to trimming and J lost 4 bases; unmatched junction nucleotides: 13. This CDR3 spans 19 amino acids. CDR3 amino acids: CASSYHRQGGIWGANVLTF. CDR3 DNA: TGTGCCAGCAGTTATCACCGACAGGGGGGCATATGGGGGGCCAACGTCCTGACTTTC.

This clonotype appeared a few times. The chain is built from TRBV2 and TRBJ2-3; no firm D call. Germline V gene data show CDR1 as SNHLY and CDR2 as FYNNEI. The CDR3 runs to 11 residues. V was pared by 8 bases and J by 4 bases, with 7 bases between. The CDR3 coding sequence is TGTGCCAGCGTTCGTGCAGATACGCAGTATTTT. It translates to CASVRADTQYF.

The table lists this clonotype with a few counts. The chain uses TRBV3-1 and TRBJ1-6, with D tentatively TRBD1 (6 bases). V lost 0 bases and J lost 7, with 10 bases in between. CDR1 LGHDT and CDR2 YNNKEL come from the germline V gene (reference sequence). The CDR3 is 15 amino acids. DNA for the CDR3: TGTGCCAGCAGCCAAGACACAGGGACAAATTCACCCCTCCACTTT. As protein: CASSQDTGTNSPLHF.

The CDR3 spells CSAREGGDGLGTQYF. The CDR3 DNA follows: TGCAGTGCTAGAGAGGGGGGAGACGGACTGGGGACCCAGTACTTC. V is TRBV20-1 and J is TRBJ2-5, with D perhaps matching TRBD2 (6 bases). CDR3 length: 15 amino acids. From germline, CDR1 is DFQATT and CDR2 SNEGSKA (reference sequence). V was pared by 0 bases and J by 7 bases, with 18 bases between.

This clonotype was detected ten times or more. The chain couples TRBV2 to TRBJ1-1; maybe TRBD1 (6 bases). Between the trimmed V and J ends, which lost 7 bases and 5 bases, there was a span of 11 bases. Germline-derived CDR1 and CDR2 are SNHLY and FYNNEI. The CDR3 loop spans 12 amino acids. The CDR3 region is CASTGGRTEAFF. The CDR3 DNA sequence: TGTGCCAGCACGGGGGGGCGTACTGAAGCTTTCTTT.

The chain uses TRBV7-8 and TRBJ2-6; tentatively, D is TRBD1 (6 bases). This CDR3 region has 18 residues. Germline V CDR1 and CDR2: SGHVS, FQNEAQ. Trimming removed 3 bases from V and 0 bases from J, with 15 bases in between. The CDR3 is CASSLPRGNGSGANVLTF. The DNA of the CDR3 is TGTGCCAGCAGCTTGCCAAGGGGGAACGGCTCTGGGGCCAACGTCCTGACTTTC.

This clonotype was counted between two and nine times. The chain couples TRBV7-9 to TRBJ2-1, with 7 nucleotides matching TRBD1. CDR1 is SEHNR and CDR2 is FQNEAQ in the germline V gene (reference sequence). V dropped 5 bases and J dropped 9; count of bases not matched to a gene: 7. The CDR3 spans 13 residues. CDR3 DNA: TGTGCCAGCAGCCACCAGGGGGTTCTTGAGCAGTTCTTC. Its translation is CASSHQGVLEQFF. The full variable domain, with the rest looked up from reference TRBV7-9 and TRBJ2-1, is DTGVSQNPRHKITKRGQNVTFRCDPISEHNRLYWYRQTLGQGPEFLTYFQNEAQLEKSRLLSDRFSAERPKGSFSTLEIQRTEQGDSAMYLCASSHQGVLEQFFGPGTRLTVL.

The chain couples TRBV5-1 to TRBJ1-1; 8 nucleotides line up with TRBD1. Germline assignment: CDR1 SGHRS and CDR2 YFSETQ. V was pared by 3 bases and J by 3 bases, with 7 bases of the junction left unmatched. This CDR3 is 15 amino acids long. Here the CDR3 DNA reads TGCGCCAGCAGCTACCGGACAGGGTCGGACACTGAAGCTTTCTTT. This gives the protein CASSYRTGSDTEAFF.

This clonotype was detected ten times or more. The chain is built from TRBV4-1 and TRBJ2-1; D gene unclear. The CDR3 is 17 amino acids. Germline CDR1 is MGHRA and CDR2 is YSYEKL. The V end lost 5 bases, the J end lost 5 bases, and 22 bases lay between the germline ends. The DNA for the CDR3 is TGCGCCAGCAGCTCAGAGAGAGCACAAGGTAGCCACAATGAGCAGTTCTTC. Protein product: CASSSERAQGSHNEQFF.